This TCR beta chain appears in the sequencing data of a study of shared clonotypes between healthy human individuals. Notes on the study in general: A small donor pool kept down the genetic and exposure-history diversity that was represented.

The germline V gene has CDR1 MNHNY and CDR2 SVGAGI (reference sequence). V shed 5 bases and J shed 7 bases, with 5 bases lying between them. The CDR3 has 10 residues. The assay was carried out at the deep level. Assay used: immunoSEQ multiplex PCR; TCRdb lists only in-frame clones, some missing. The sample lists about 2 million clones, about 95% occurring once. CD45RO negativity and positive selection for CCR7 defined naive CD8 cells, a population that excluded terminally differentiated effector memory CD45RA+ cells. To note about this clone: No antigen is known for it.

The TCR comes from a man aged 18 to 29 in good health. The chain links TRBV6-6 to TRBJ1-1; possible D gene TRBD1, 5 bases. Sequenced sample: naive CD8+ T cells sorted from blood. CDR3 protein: CASSDSEAFF. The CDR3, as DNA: TGTGCCAGCAGTGACAGTGAAGCTTTCTTT.